Listed below are T cell receptor beta chains from one sample, sequenced in a study of blood T cells in healthy people across ages. TCRdb itself ran the 5' RACE reads through MiXCR, one entry per CDR3 protein. The sample includes 1,800,000 or so distinct CDR3 sequences, about two fifths of them seen just once. The sequencing input was blood. The origin of the receptors is a human donor in good health. Both conserved end residues are part of each CDR3. Fields, in order: J gene, D gene, V gene, clone size, CDR3 DNA, CDR3 protein. A D gene is named only where the DNA matches it firmly. Not all rows give a size; the values are once, few, many and, for expanded clones, a class.

J gene: TRBJ1-1; D gene: TRBD1; V gene: TRBV12-5; clone size: NA; CDR3 DNA: TGTGCTAGTGGTTTGTCCGGGACAGGGGGCAGGGTAACAGCTTTCTTT; CDR3 protein: CASGLSGTGGRVTAFF
J gene: TRBJ2-1; D gene: TRBD2; V gene: TRBV10-3; clone size: NA; CDR3 DNA: TGTGCCATCACGTTTCTAGCGGGAGTCCATGAGCAGTTCTTC; CDR3 protein: CAITFLAGVHEQFF
J gene: TRBJ1-5; D gene: NA; V gene: TRBV7-2; clone size: NA; CDR3 DNA: TGTGCCAGCAGCCTCCGACAGGAAAATCAGCCCCAGCATTTT; CDR3 protein: CASSLRQENQPQHF
J gene: TRBJ1-2; D gene: TRBD1; V gene: TRBV10-3; clone size: NA; CDR3 DNA: TGTGCCATCACCCCCGACAGGGGAGGCTATGGCTACACCTTC; CDR3 protein: CAITPDRGGYGYTF
J gene: TRBJ1-4; D gene: NA; V gene: TRBV7-9; clone size: NA; CDR3 DNA: TGTGCCAGCAGCACCCCGCCGAATGAAAAACTGTTTTTT; CDR3 protein: CASSTPPNEKLFF
J gene: TRBJ2-3; D gene: TRBD2; V gene: TRBV7-6; clone size: NA; CDR3 DNA: TGTGCCAGCAGGGAAGCGGGGGGGCGCTCAGATACGCAGTATTTT; CDR3 protein: CASREAGGRSDTQYF
J gene: TRBJ1-1; D gene: TRBD1; V gene: TRBV6-2/TRBV6-3; clone size: NA; CDR3 DNA: TGTGCCAGCAGTTACGTTCTCGAACAGGGGGCGATGAACACTGAAGCTTTCTTT; CDR3 protein: CASSYVLEQGAMNTEAFF
J gene: TRBJ1-5; D gene: NA; V gene: TRBV12-3/TRBV12-4; clone size: once; CDR3 DNA: TGTGCCAGCAGCTATACCGGGGGGGCAAATCAGCCCCAGCATTTT; CDR3 protein: CASSYTGGANQPQHF
J gene: TRBJ2-1; D gene: TRBD2; V gene: TRBV5-1; clone size: NA; CDR3 DNA: TGCGCCAGCGCCTTCCTGATCACCGGGACTAGAAACAATGAGCAGTTCTTC; CDR3 protein: CASAFLITGTRNNEQFF
J gene: TRBJ2-1; D gene: TRBD2; V gene: TRBV18; clone size: once; CDR3 DNA: TGTGCCAGCTCACTCCGACGACTAGCGGGGTATGAGCAGTTCTTC; CDR3 protein: CASSLRRLAGYEQFF
J gene: TRBJ1-1; D gene: NA; V gene: TRBV15; clone size: NA; CDR3 DNA: TGTGCCACCAGCAGAGACGGGGTGGGGGCCTTAATGAACACTGAAGCTTTCTTT; CDR3 protein: CATSRDGVGALMNTEAFF
J gene: TRBJ1-2; D gene: TRBD1; V gene: TRBV5-1; clone size: NA; CDR3 DNA: TGCGCCAGCAGCTTGGAGACAGGGGGAGCTAACTATGGCTACACCTTC; CDR3 protein: CASSLETGGANYGYTF
J gene: TRBJ2-7; D gene: TRBD1; V gene: TRBV5-6; clone size: NA; CDR3 DNA: TGTGCCAGCAGCACCGGGACAGGGGGCTGGAGAAGCTACGAGCAGTACTTC; CDR3 protein: CASSTGTGGWRSYEQYF
J gene: TRBJ2-1; D gene: TRBD2; V gene: TRBV20-1; clone size: NA; CDR3 DNA: TGCAGTGCTAGAGTTATTGGGACTAGGAACTCCTACAATGAGCAGTTCTTC; CDR3 protein: CSARVIGTRNSYNEQFF
J gene: TRBJ2-7; D gene: TRBD2; V gene: TRBV27; clone size: few; CDR3 DNA: TGTGCCAGCAGATGGGCGGGGGCCTACGAGCAGTACTTC; CDR3 protein: CASRWAGAYEQYF
J gene: TRBJ2-7; D gene: NA; V gene: TRBV29-1; clone size: few; CDR3 DNA: TGCAGCGTTGAAAAAGGACCCTCCTACGAGCAGTACTTC; CDR3 protein: CSVEKGPSYEQYF
J gene: TRBJ1-4; D gene: NA; V gene: TRBV28; clone size: NA; CDR3 DNA: TGTGCCAGCAGTTTAGTTCAAAATGAAAAACTGTTTTTT; CDR3 protein: CASSLVQNEKLFF
J gene: TRBJ2-7; D gene: TRBD2; V gene: TRBV30; clone size: NA; CDR3 DNA: TGTGCCTGGAGTTCAGCGGGGGTCGGCGAGCAGTACTTC; CDR3 protein: CAWSSAGVGEQYF
J gene: TRBJ2-3; D gene: NA; V gene: TRBV6-2/TRBV6-3; clone size: NA; CDR3 DNA: TGTGCCAGCAGTTACCTCCAGAAATTCCAGGTTCGAGATACGCAGTATTTT; CDR3 protein: CASSYLQKFQVRDTQYF
J gene: TRBJ1-3; D gene: TRBD1; V gene: TRBV4-3; clone size: NA; CDR3 DNA: TGCGCCAGCAGCCAGGAGGGACAGGGGTTTGGAAACACCATATATTTT; CDR3 protein: CASSQEGQGFGNTIYF
J gene: TRBJ2-1; D gene: NA; V gene: TRBV4-3; clone size: NA; CDR3 DNA: TGCGCCAGCAGCCCGGGGCGGGCAGACGATGAGCAGTTCTTC; CDR3 protein: CASSPGRADDEQFF
J gene: TRBJ1-1; D gene: NA; V gene: TRBV5-4; clone size: NA; CDR3 DNA: TGTGCCAGCAGTTCCCATGGGAGCACTGAAGCTTTCTTT; CDR3 protein: CASSSHGSTEAFF
J gene: TRBJ2-7; D gene: NA; V gene: TRBV27; clone size: NA; CDR3 DNA: TGTGCCAGCAGTTTGAGTTCAGGGTCCCCCTACGAGCAGTACTTC; CDR3 protein: CASSLSSGSPYEQYF
J gene: TRBJ2-7; D gene: NA; V gene: TRBV4-1; clone size: NA; CDR3 DNA: TGCGCCAGCAGCCAAGGCAGAGGGGCCGAGCAGTACTTC; CDR3 protein: CASSQGRGAEQYF
J gene: TRBJ1-2; D gene: NA; V gene: TRBV7-9; clone size: NA; CDR3 DNA: TGTGCCAGCAGCCTCGGGGTTAACCGCTATGGCTACACCTTC; CDR3 protein: CASSLGVNRYGYTF
J gene: TRBJ2-1; D gene: NA; V gene: TRBV4-2; clone size: few; CDR3 DNA: TGTGCCAGCAGTAAAAGAGCAGGGGAGTCCTACAATGAGCAGTTCTTC; CDR3 protein: CASSKRAGESYNEQFF
J gene: TRBJ2-1; D gene: NA; V gene: TRBV9; clone size: NA; CDR3 DNA: TGTGCCAGCAGCGTAGGGTTGGGGGCAGGGGCTGCCTACAATGAGCAGTTCTTC; CDR3 protein: CASSVGLGAGAAYNEQFF
J gene: TRBJ1-1; D gene: NA; V gene: TRBV7-9; clone size: many; CDR3 DNA: TGTGCCAGCAGCCTGCTCGTACCTCCTGAAGCTTTCTTT; CDR3 protein: CASSLLVPPEAFF
J gene: TRBJ1-2; D gene: NA; V gene: TRBV12-3/TRBV12-4; clone size: few; CDR3 DNA: TGTGCCAGCAGTTTCTTACGGGGGCGCGGCTACACCTTC; CDR3 protein: CASSFLRGRGYTF
J gene: TRBJ1-2; D gene: NA; V gene: TRBV20-1; clone size: NA; CDR3 DNA: TGCAGTGCTAGAGATCGAGCTGTCTATGGCTACACCTTC; CDR3 protein: CSARDRAVYGYTF
J gene: TRBJ1-2; D gene: NA; V gene: TRBV29-1; clone size: NA; CDR3 DNA: TGCAGCGACGCAGGCTATGGCTACACCTTC; CDR3 protein: CSDAGYGYTF
J gene: TRBJ2-5; D gene: NA; V gene: TRBV4-2; clone size: NA; CDR3 DNA: TGTGCCAGCTCGACGGGGACTGGAGAGAGAGAGACCCAGTACTTC; CDR3 protein: CASSTGTGERETQYF
J gene: TRBJ2-1; D gene: TRBD2; V gene: TRBV20-1; clone size: few; CDR3 DNA: TGCAGTGCCCCCCCGACTAGCGGGGGGGCGGATGAGCAGTTCTTC; CDR3 protein: CSAPPTSGGADEQFF
J gene: TRBJ2-1; D gene: TRBD2; V gene: TRBV20-1; clone size: NA; CDR3 DNA: TGCAGTGCTAACTCTCAACCGGGGGGGCATTACGATGAGCAGTTCTTC; CDR3 protein: CSANSQPGGHYDEQFF
J gene: TRBJ1-2; D gene: TRBD1; V gene: TRBV4-3; clone size: NA; CDR3 DNA: TGCGCCAGCAGCCAAGGCCCGGGACAGGGGGCGCAAGGCTACACCTTC; CDR3 protein: CASSQGPGQGAQGYTF
J gene: TRBJ2-3; D gene: NA; V gene: TRBV24-1; clone size: NA; CDR3 DNA: TGTGCCACCAGTCCCCAAGCCACCCTTACGGAAGATACGCAGTATTTT; CDR3 protein: CATSPQATLTEDTQYF
J gene: TRBJ2-3; D gene: NA; V gene: TRBV20-1; clone size: few; CDR3 DNA: TGCAGTGCTAGAGATTCCCTTGGGACAGATACGCAGTATTTT; CDR3 protein: CSARDSLGTDTQYF
J gene: TRBJ2-3; D gene: TRBD2; V gene: TRBV6-4; clone size: NA; CDR3 DNA: TGTGCCAGCAGTCCTATTTGTCGACTAGCGGGGTACACAGATACGCAGTATTTT; CDR3 protein: CASSPICRLAGYTDTQYF
J gene: TRBJ2-7; D gene: TRBD1; V gene: TRBV30; clone size: few; CDR3 DNA: TGTGCCTGGTCTACAGGGGCTAGCGAGCAGTACTTC; CDR3 protein: CAWSTGASEQYF
J gene: TRBJ2-3; D gene: NA; V gene: TRBV24-1; clone size: few; CDR3 DNA: TGTGCCACCAGTAAAGCCACAGATACGCAGTATTTT; CDR3 protein: CATSKATDTQYF
J gene: TRBJ2-6; D gene: TRBD1; V gene: TRBV29-1; clone size: NA; CDR3 DNA: TGCAGCGTTGCCTGGACAGGGCTATCTGGGGCCAACGTCCTGACTTTC; CDR3 protein: CSVAWTGLSGANVLTF
J gene: TRBJ2-6; D gene: NA; V gene: TRBV7-8; clone size: NA; CDR3 DNA: TGTGCCAGCAGCCCTTTCCCAGGGATGTCAGGGGCCAACGTCCTGACTTTC; CDR3 protein: CASSPFPGMSGANVLTF
J gene: TRBJ2-1; D gene: TRBD1; V gene: TRBV10-3; clone size: few; CDR3 DNA: TGTGCCATCAGGGCGGCGTCGGGACAGAGTAACAATGAGCAGTTCTTC; CDR3 protein: CAIRAASGQSNNEQFF
J gene: TRBJ1-5; D gene: TRBD1; V gene: TRBV20-1; clone size: once; CDR3 DNA: TGCAGTGCTAGCCCGGGACAGGGGAATCAGCCCCAGCATTTT; CDR3 protein: CSASPGQGNQPQHF
J gene: TRBJ2-3; D gene: TRBD2; V gene: TRBV15; clone size: NA; CDR3 DNA: TGTGCCACCAGCAGAGATGGACTAGCGGGGCAAAGCACAGATACGCAGTATTTT; CDR3 protein: CATSRDGLAGQSTDTQYF
J gene: TRBJ2-5; D gene: TRBD1; V gene: TRBV10-3; clone size: NA; CDR3 DNA: TGTGCCATCCAACAGGGGGCGGGGGAGACCCAGTACTTC; CDR3 protein: CAIQQGAGETQYF
J gene: TRBJ2-7; D gene: TRBD1; V gene: TRBV7-8; clone size: NA; CDR3 DNA: TGTGCCAGCAGGCTTTACCCGGGACAGGGGGCCTACGAGCAGTACTTC; CDR3 protein: CASRLYPGQGAYEQYF
J gene: TRBJ2-6; D gene: NA; V gene: TRBV20-1; clone size: few; CDR3 DNA: TGCAGTGCTAGTAGGACTGGGGCCAACGTCCTGACTTTC; CDR3 protein: CSASRTGANVLTF
J gene: TRBJ2-2; D gene: NA; V gene: TRBV27; clone size: NA; CDR3 DNA: TGTGCCAGCAGTTTTCTCCGGCGAGCGAACACCGGGGAGCTGTTTTTT; CDR3 protein: CASSFLRRANTGELFF
J gene: TRBJ2-4; D gene: TRBD1; V gene: TRBV5-1; clone size: many; CDR3 DNA: TGCGCCAGCAGCCCGGGACAGGGCCAAAACATTCAGTACTTC; CDR3 protein: CASSPGQGQNIQYF
J gene: TRBJ2-3; D gene: TRBD2; V gene: TRBV15; clone size: NA; CDR3 DNA: TGTGCCACCAGCAGAGATACGGCGGGGGAGCTCACAGATACGCAGTATTTT; CDR3 protein: CATSRDTAGELTDTQYF
J gene: TRBJ1-1; D gene: NA; V gene: TRBV2; clone size: NA; CDR3 DNA: TGTGCCAGCAGTGTAAGGAGGACTGAAGCTTTCTTT; CDR3 protein: CASSVRRTEAFF
J gene: TRBJ1-2; D gene: NA; V gene: TRBV5-1; clone size: NA; CDR3 DNA: TGCGCCAGCACCCCAACGGGGATGGATCACTATGGCTACACCTTC; CDR3 protein: CASTPTGMDHYGYTF
J gene: TRBJ2-3; D gene: NA; V gene: TRBV3-1; clone size: NA; CDR3 DNA: TGTGCCAGCAGCCAGGGAACGTACTCAGATACGCAGTATTTT; CDR3 protein: CASSQGTYSDTQYF
J gene: TRBJ2-7; D gene: NA; V gene: TRBV30; clone size: few; CDR3 DNA: TGTGCCTGGACAAGGGGGTCCTACGAGCAGTACTTC; CDR3 protein: CAWTRGSYEQYF
J gene: TRBJ2-7; D gene: NA; V gene: TRBV7-2; clone size: NA; CDR3 DNA: TGTGCCAGCAGCTTAGCGTACACCAACCACTACGAGCAGTACTTC; CDR3 protein: CASSLAYTNHYEQYF
J gene: TRBJ2-6; D gene: NA; V gene: TRBV4-3; clone size: few; CDR3 DNA: TGCGCCAGCAGCCAGCATGAGGGGGGCCCTGGGGCCAACGTCCTGACTTTC; CDR3 protein: CASSQHEGGPGANVLTF
J gene: TRBJ2-7; D gene: TRBD1; V gene: TRBV5-1; clone size: NA; CDR3 DNA: TGCGCCAGCAGAAGGACGAGCCGGGACAGTGCCTACGAGCAGTACTTC; CDR3 protein: CASRRTSRDSAYEQYF
J gene: TRBJ2-3; D gene: NA; V gene: TRBV9; clone size: few; CDR3 DNA: TGTGCCAGCAGCGTAGGCGCGGGGGCCACTCCAGCAACAGATACGCAGTATTTT; CDR3 protein: CASSVGAGATPATDTQYF
J gene: TRBJ2-7; D gene: NA; V gene: TRBV20-1; clone size: few; CDR3 DNA: TGCAGTGCTAGAGATGGGAGGCACGAGCAGTACTTC; CDR3 protein: CSARDGRHEQYF